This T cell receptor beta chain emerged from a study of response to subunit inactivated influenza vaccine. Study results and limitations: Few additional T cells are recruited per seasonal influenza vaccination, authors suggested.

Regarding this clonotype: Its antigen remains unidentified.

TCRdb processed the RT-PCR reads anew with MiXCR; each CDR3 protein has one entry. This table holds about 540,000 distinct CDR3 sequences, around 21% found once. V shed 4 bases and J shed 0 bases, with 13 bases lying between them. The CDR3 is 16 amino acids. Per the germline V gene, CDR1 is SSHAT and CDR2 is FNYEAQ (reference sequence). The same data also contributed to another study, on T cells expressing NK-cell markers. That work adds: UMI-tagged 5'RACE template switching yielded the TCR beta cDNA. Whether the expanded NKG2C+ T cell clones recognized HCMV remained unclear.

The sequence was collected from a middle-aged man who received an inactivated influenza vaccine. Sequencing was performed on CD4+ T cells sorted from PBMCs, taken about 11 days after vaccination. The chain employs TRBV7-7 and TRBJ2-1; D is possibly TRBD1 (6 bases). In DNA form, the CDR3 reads TGTGCCAGCAGCTCAACCACAGGGAGCTCCTACAATGAGCAGTTCTTC. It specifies CASSSTTGSSYNEQFF.